This T cell receptor (beta chain) was sequenced in a study of T cell repertoires in aging, cancer and after chemotherapy (dated by TCRdb to about 2019). Study-level background: Donors were distributed across six age groups ranging from 30 or younger to 70 or older, with at least three individuals included per group. A cohort of around 210 cancer patients (about 93 with hematological and 124 with solid cancers) was assembled, and under 100 healthy donors were included as a reference group. The study profiled peripheral blood TCR beta repertoires from healthy donors and cancer patients to examine immunoaging and T cell reconstitution after chemotherapy. Approximately 10 million TCR reads were contained in the full dataset. Paired pre- and post-chemotherapy samples in the hematological group came from chronic lymphocytic leukemia patients treated with fludarabine- or bendamustine-based regimens.

For this clonotype: Its antigen is currently not known. Base qualities are not recorded, but no much larger clone differs from it by a single base.

Genomic DNA extracted from peripheral blood, rather than sorted cells or RNA, was used as the source for amplification of TCR beta rearrangements. Multiplex touch-down PCR with a mixed TRB-A/B primer pool was used to amplify rearranged TRB sequences covering the V, D and J segments. Illumina adapters and sample indices were added to the amplicons in two consecutive PCR reactions performed with Phusion HS II polymerase. Amplicons were gel-purified using the NucleoSpin Gel and PCR Clean-up kit and were subsequently checked with Qubit and an Agilent 2100 Bioanalyzer. Libraries were sequenced on an Illumina MiSeq using 600-cycle, single-indexed, paired-end runs. Processing in the source paper ran as follows. Processing of the TRB sequences was carried out with MiXCR versions 2.12 and 3.0.5. A clone was defined as each unique CDR3 nucleotide sequence, and only productive sequences supported by at least two reads were kept. The repertoire metrics were Shannon diversity, evenness, clonality (calculated as one minus evenness), and diversity profiles parameterized by alpha from 0 to 5. The IGoR algorithm was used to compute generation probabilities of clones in paired pre- and post-chemotherapy samples. TCRdb trimmed public reads at Q25 via fastp, called clones via MiXCR and kept in-frame beta chains. Every distinct CDR3 protein forms one entry, paired with its most common genes and DNA. Here the V and J calls rest on TCRdb's processing, not on the authors' analysis. The sample table lists 9,100 or so distinct CDR3 sequences, about 25% of them with a count of one. Together, the top ten hold around 2.8% of the sample.

The investigation overall reported the following: Untreated patients with hematological or solid cancers showed significantly lower blood TCR diversity and higher clonality than age-matched healthy donors. In healthy donors, the drop in TCR diversity with age came mainly from a loss of richness, whereas in cancer patients a loss of evenness also played a part. Lymphoid organ infiltration was present in hematological cancer patients, and this infiltration may itself impair thymic emigration or peripheral T cell expansion. According to the authors, the repertoire data do not allow conclusions to be drawn about immunological memory after chemotherapy. In both cancer cohorts, the median generation probability rose over the chemotherapy interval, which suggests that the repertoire was reconstituted through rebound thymic output.

The germline V gene (reference sequence) sets CDR1 to PRHDT and CDR2 to FYEKMQ. Deletion took 0 bases off V and 7 bases off J, with a span of 9 bases between the germline ends. From cysteine to phenylalanine, the CDR3 is 13 amino acids long. Of all the DNA, just the CDR3 is kept, 39 bases in frame from base 1. The clonotype was recovered from a human donor with a blood cancer. The sample comprised blood. The rearranged chain carries TRBV13 and TRBJ1-1; perhaps TRBD1 is the D gene, with 6 bases matching. The base sequence is TGTGCCAGCAGCTTAGGCAGGGACAATGAAGCTTTCTTT. Its coded protein is CASSLGRDNEAFF. The entire variable domain, with the stretches around the CDR3 drawn from the reference TRBV13 and TRBJ1-1 proteins, is AAGVIQSPRHLIKEKRETATLKCYPIPRHDTVYWYQQGPGQDPQFLISFYEKMQSDKGSIPDRFSAQQFSDYHSELNMSSLELGDSALYFCASSLGRDNEAFFGQGTRLTVV.